The 26 T cell receptor beta chains below all came from one sample that was sequenced in a study of beta chain features in type 1 diabetes. Whole-study findings and limits: Among all four CD4+ subsets, Type 1 diabetes patients had TCRB CDR3s that were moderately but significantly shorter.

Expressed TCRB transcripts got sequenced, as all isolated RNA was reverse transcribed. The repertoire was sequenced with immunoSEQ multiplex PCR; TCRdb's copy has only in-frame clones and lacks some. This repertoire shows 500,000 to 850,000 clones, around an eighth found once; its top ten account for 0.035% to 0.045%. Antigens of these TCRs are unknown. Source material: naive CD4+ T cells from blood. Source of these receptors: a man aged 18 to 30 with type 1 diabetes.

This clone was observed a few times. The rearrangement links TRBV5-1 to TRBJ2-3; D is perhaps TRBD2 (6 bases). V dropped 0 bases and J dropped 2 bases, with 10 bases sitting between them. The CDR3 runs 15 residues. Germline CDR1 reads SGHRS; CDR2 reads YFSETQ. In DNA form, the CDR3 reads TGCGCCAGCAGCTTGGTTGTACTAGCCACAGATACGCAGTATTTT. This encodes CASSLVVLATDTQYF.

This clone was recorded a few times. The rearrangement uses TRBV6-1 and TRBJ2-6; a possible D gene is TRBD1 (5 bases). V shed 9 bases and J shed 2 bases, with 14 bases lying between them. CDR3 size: 15 residues. Germline CDR1 MNHNS, CDR2 SASEGT. For the CDR3, the DNA is TGTGCCAGTGGGGCAGGGAACCCTGGGGCCAACGTCCTGACTTTC. Protein: CASGAGNPGANVLTF.

This clone turned up a few times. The chain has TRBV28 and TRBJ1-2; TRBD1 agrees at 7 bases. CDR1 is MDHEN and CDR2 is SYDVKM in the germline V gene. V trimming: 6 bases; J trimming: 7 bases; junction bases outside the gene matches: 8. There are 13 residues in the CDR3. CDR3 amino acids: CASSSDRALGYTF. The CDR3 region has the DNA TGTGCCAGCAGCTCTGACAGGGCACTTGGCTACACCTTC.

This clone has only a few counts. This specimen includes other DNA sequences encoding the same CDR3. The chain carries TRBV6-5 and TRBJ2-1; D is undetermined. The CDR3 sequence is 12 residues long. CDR1 and CDR2 from the germline V gene are MNHEY and SVGAGI. Trimming left V 0 bases short and J 6 bases short, with 3 bases between. The CDR3 region has the DNA TGTGCCAGCAGTTACTCGACCAATGAGCAGTTCTTC. This sequence encodes CASSYSTNEQFF.

This clone appeared a few times. The rearrangement uses TRBV15 and TRBJ1-2; 7 bases are shared with TRBD1. The CDR3 contains 17 residues. J lost 5 bases, V lost 0 bases, and 12 bases had no gene match. Germline V gives CDR1 LNHNV, CDR2 YYDKDF (reference sequence). CDR3 in DNA: TGTGCCACCAGCAGAGATTTTAAACCCATACAGGGGTATGGCTACACCTTC. Translating it yields CATSRDFKPIQGYGYTF. The full variable domain, its missing parts supplied by reference TRBV15 and TRBJ1-2, is DAMVIQNPRYQVTQFGKPVTLSCSQTLNHNVMYWYQQKSSQAPKLLFHYYDKDFNNEADTPDNFQSRRPNTSFCFLDIRSPGLGDTAMYLCATSRDFKPIQGYGYTFGSGTRLTVV.

The V gene is TRBV2, the J gene TRBJ2-7, with D perhaps matching TRBD1 (5 bases). Trimming left V 7 bases short and J 1 base short, with 14 bases between. The CDR3 is 14 residues long. CDR1 SNHLY and CDR2 FYNNEI come from the germline V gene. This CDR3 is CASKELTESYEQYF. Here the CDR3 DNA reads TGTGCCAGCAAAGAACTGACAGAGTCCTACGAGCAGTACTTC. Full variable domain (remainder filled in from reference TRBV2 and TRBJ2-7): EPEVTQTPSHQVTQMGQEVILRCVPISNHLYFYWYRQILGQKVEFLVSFYNNEISEKSEIFDDQFSVERPDGSNFTLKIRSTKLEDSAMYFCASKELTESYEQYFGPGTRLTVT.

This clone occurred a few times. This chain joins TRBV29-1 and TRBJ2-5; 9 bases match TRBD2. CDR3 length: 15 amino acids. Germline loops: CDR1 SQVTM, CDR2 ANQGSEA. V trimming: 3 bases; J trimming: 4 bases; junction bases outside the gene matches: 9. The CDR3 coding sequence is TGCAGCGTTGACCTGGCTAGCGGGACCTTAGAGACCCAGTACTTC. As protein: CSVDLASGTLETQYF.

This clone was detected only a few times. The rearrangement joins TRBV7-2 to TRBJ2-7; tentatively, D is TRBD1 (6 bases). Per the germline V gene, CDR1 is SGHTA and CDR2 is FQGNSA. Trimming cost V 3 bases and J 3 bases, with 12 bases left between them. The CDR3 extends over 14 amino acids. The CDR3 nucleotides are TGTGCCAGCAGCTTTGGGACAACTAACTACGAGCAGTACTTC. Residues: CASSFGTTNYEQYF.

To note about this clone: Germline and junction disagree at one end, which may indicate a read error. The gene calls are TRBV7-7 and TRBJ1-2, with unresolved D. The CDR3 spans 12 residues. From germline, CDR1 is SSHAT and CDR2 FNYEAQ (reference sequence). The CDR3 coding sequence is TGTGCTAGCAGCGGTAATGGCAATGGCTACACCTTC. Protein sequence: CASSGNGNGYTF.

The table lists this clone with a few counts. CDR3 sequence: CASLPAGARGGYTF. CDR3 sequence (DNA): TGTGCCAGCCTTCCAGCAGGGGCCCGCGGTGGCTACACCTTC. The genes are TRBV7-9 and TRBJ1-2; tentative D call: TRBD1 (6 bases). The CDR3 covers 14 residues. The V gene lost 8 bases and the J gene lost 7 bases, with 20 bases spanning the gap. The germline V gene has CDR1 SEHNR and CDR2 FQNEAQ (reference sequence).

The gene calls are TRBV5-1 and TRBJ1-1; D call uncertain. CDR1 and CDR2 from the germline V gene are SGHRS and YFSETQ. The CDR3 consists of 15 residues. With 6 bases removed from V and 4 bases from J, the gap between germline ends came to 19 bases. In DNA form, the CDR3 reads TGCGCCAGCACCCTCCCGGATGCAGTCTCCACTGAAGCTTTCTTT. This sequence encodes CASTLPDAVSTEAFF.

This clone was detected once. The CDR3 DNA reads as TGTGCCAGCAGCGTAGGGCTGGTCCTCACAGACCAAGAGACCCAGTACTTC. It codes for CASSVGLVLTDQETQYF. The V gene is TRBV9, the J gene TRBJ2-5; no clear D gene. This CDR3 comprises 17 residues. Germline V CDR1 and CDR2: SGDLS, YYNGEE. V was shortened by 0 bases and J by 0 bases, with 15 bases between the two germline ends.

This clone was detected only a few times. The rearrangement uses TRBV29-1 and TRBJ1-2; 9 bases are a match to TRBD1. V shed 7 bases, J shed 3 bases, and the junction held 9 bases outside the gene matches. The CDR3 loop spans 14 amino acids. Germline V gene sequence: CDR1 SQVTM, CDR2 ANQGSEA. In nucleotides, the CDR3 is TGCAGCGCCCAAACAGGGGGCGCTGACTATGGCTACACCTTC. It codes for CSAQTGGADYGYTF.

The chain uses TRBV2 and TRBJ2-6; TRBD1 might be the D (7 bases). Germline-derived CDR1 and CDR2 are SNHLY and FYNNEI. Trimming took 6 bases from V and 4 from J, leaving 16 bases between them. This CDR3 has 16 amino acids. CDR3 sequence: CASSWTGGAGANVLTF. In DNA, the CDR3 is TGTGCCAGCAGCTGGACAGGAGGGGCCGGGGCCAACGTCCTGACTTTC.

This clone was detected only a few times. The chain couples TRBV7-6 to TRBJ2-2; D possibly corresponds to TRBD2 (5 bases). Germline values: CDR1 SGHVS, CDR2 FNYEAQ. The CDR3 consists of 16 residues. V was clipped by 5 bases and J by 4 bases, with 17 bases between them. In DNA form, the CDR3 reads TGTGCCAGCAGCCTACTTTTGGTAGGAGGCACCGGGGAGCTGTTTTTT. Protein sequence: CASSLLLVGGTGELFF.

The chain uses TRBV6-5 and TRBJ1-2, with 9 bases aligning to TRBD1. This CDR3 is 14 amino acids long. Germline V gives CDR1 MNHEY, CDR2 SVGAGI. Trimming at V came to 6 bases and at J to 2 bases, leaving 4 bases not matched to a gene. The chain's CDR3 is CASRGQGWNYGYTF. In nucleotides, the CDR3 is TGTGCCAGCAGGGGACAGGGATGGAACTATGGCTACACCTTC.

The chain combines TRBV25-1 with TRBJ2-7, with 13 bases identical to TRBD2. The V gene's germline CDR1 is MGHDK and CDR2 SYGVNS. This CDR3 is 14 amino acids long. Trimming took 6 bases from V and 6 from J; bases not matched to a gene: 5. The chain's CDR3 is CASSGTSGAGEQYF. As DNA, the CDR3 is TGTGCCAGCAGCGGGACTAGCGGGGCCGGCGAGCAGTACTTC.

For this clone: The same CDR3 also results from other DNA sequences found in this sample. This chain links TRBV7-2 with TRBJ2-3, with 8 positions matching TRBD1. In germline, CDR1 is SGHTA, CDR2 FQGNSA. The CDR3 has 14 residues. The trim removed 5 bases at V and 6 bases at J, leaving 7 bases unmatched. The CDR3 DNA reads as TGTGCCAGCAGCCGCGGACAGGGCCCGGATACGCAGTATTTT. Protein: CASSRGQGPDTQYF. The full variable domain, with the rest looked up from reference TRBV7-2 and TRBJ2-3, is GAGVSQSPSNKVTEKGKDVELRCDPISGHTALYWYRQSLGQGLEFLIYFQGNSAPDKSGLPSDRFSAERTGGSVSTLTIQRTQQEDSAVYLCASSRGQGPDTQYFGPGTRLTVL.

The chain is built from TRBV18 and TRBJ2-5, with D perhaps given as TRBD1 or TRBD2 (6 bases each). V was clipped by 3 bases and J by 7 bases, with 21 bases between them. CDR3 length equals 16 residues. CDR1 and CDR2 (germline): KGHSH, LQKENI. The CDR3 here is CASSPLSRGVAVTQYF. The CDR3 region has the DNA TGTGCCAGCTCACCCCTCAGTAGGGGGGTCGCGGTGACCCAGTACTTC.

This clone has just a few counts. V and J are TRBV4-2 and TRBJ2-1; tentatively, D is TRBD1 or TRBD2 (5 bases each). V lost 0 bases and J 16 bases, leaving 19 bases between the germline ends. CDR3 length: 14 amino acids. Per the germline V gene, CDR1 is LGHNA and CDR2 is YNFKEQ. The CDR3 DNA follows: TGTGCCAGCAGCCAAGAGTGGGGCAGCACTAGAGCATTCTTC. This codes for CASSQEWGSTRAFF.

V gene TRBV7-6 combines with J gene TRBJ1-2; a weak D match, TRBD1 (6 bases). V was clipped by 5 bases and J by 6 bases, with 13 bases between them. The CDR3 runs 13 residues. CDR1 SGHVS and CDR2 FNYEAQ come from the germline V gene. In nucleotides, the CDR3 is TGTGCCAGCAGCCGGACAGAAACTGATGGCTACACCTTC. It specifies CASSRTETDGYTF.

The genes are TRBV7-9 and TRBJ1-2; D is uncertain. V was trimmed by 5 bases and J by 6 bases, leaving 13 bases between them. The CDR3 is made up of 13 amino acids. Germline assignment: CDR1 SEHNR and CDR2 FQNEAQ (reference sequence). DNA for the CDR3: TGTGCCAGCAGCCCCGCGGCACTAAATGGCTACACCTTC. Amino acids: CASSPAALNGYTF.

This rearrangement joins TRBV7-9 to TRBJ2-1, with 7 bases fitting TRBD1. Trimming removed 4 bases from V and 8 bases from J; junction bases left unmatched: 5. The CDR3 length is 13 residues. Germline V gives CDR1 SEHNR, CDR2 FQNEAQ (reference sequence). The CDR3 reads CASSSGTAHEQFF. Written as DNA, the CDR3 is TGTGCCAGCAGCTCGGGGACAGCCCATGAGCAGTTCTTC.

This clone has more than one count but fewer than ten. The chain uses TRBV28 and TRBJ2-5; no reliable D call. The CDR3 loop spans 11 amino acids. Trimming cost V 3 bases and J 5 bases, with 4 bases left between them. CDR1 and CDR2 (germline): MDHEN, SYDVKM. CDR3 in amino acids: CASSFAETQYF. The DNA of the CDR3 is TGTGCCAGCAGTTTTGCGGAGACCCAGTACTTC.

There are a few counts of this clone. J is TRBJ1-6 and V is TRBV7-9, with TRBD1 matching 7 bases. This CDR3 has 16 amino acids. Germline V gene data show CDR1 as SEHNR and CDR2 as FQNEAQ (reference sequence). Trimming cost V 5 bases and J 1 base; bases outside gene matches: 5. CDR3 residues: CASSLTGRSYNSPLHF. The CDR3 coding sequence is TGTGCCAGCAGCCTGACAGGGAGGTCCTATAATTCACCCCTCCACTTT. The full variable domain, in which reference TRBV7-9 and TRBJ1-6 provide the parts outside the CDR3, is DTGVSQNPRHKITKRGQNVTFRCDPISEHNRLYWYRQTLGQGPEFLTYFQNEAQLEKSRLLSDRFSAERPKGSFSTLEIQRTEQGDSAMYLCASSLTGRSYNSPLHFGNGTRLTVT.

This clone was observed a handful of times. V gene TRBV5-4 combines with J gene TRBJ1-2; D may be TRBD1 (5 bases). Trimming removed 4 bases from V and 8 bases from J, with 18 bases in between. Germline V gives CDR1 SGHNT, CDR2 YYREEE (reference sequence). The CDR3 extends over 14 amino acids. CDR3 nucleotide sequence: TGTGCCAGCAGCGACGGGCGGACATGGAACGGCTACACCTTC. Its protein is CASSDGRTWNGYTF. Drawing the rest from reference TRBV5-4 and TRBJ1-2, the complete variable domain is ETGVTQSPTHLIKTRGQQVTLRCSSQSGHNTVSWYQQALGQGPQFIFQYYREEENGRGNFPPRFSGLQFPNYSSELNVNALELDDSALYLCASSDGRTWNGYTFGSGTRLTVV.